This T cell receptor beta chain was sequenced for a study of T-cell memory formation after mild COVID-19. In the study overall: In these data, TCR clusters were largely donor specific.

As for this clonotype: Its antigen is not identified.

Overall study results and limits: A second wave of clones peaked on day 37, and their SARS-CoV-2 specificity went unconfirmed. CD4/CD8 balance characterized clones contracting day 15 to 85, and CD4+ skew characterized later expanders.

TCRdb passed the 5' RACE reads through MiXCR, listing each CDR3 protein once. In the table there are 200,000 to 250,000 distinct CDR3 sequences, 7.5% to 10% of which are singletons. This TCR derives from a man aged 18 to 29 who had mild COVID-19 (a few samples of this study predate the infection). Cell type and time point are not known. The sequencing sample was made of PBMCs or a T cell subset sorted from them (not recorded which).

CDR3: CKVGAPKVGTEAFF. CDR3 nucleotides: TGCAAAGTCGGAGCCCCGAAGGTGGGCACTGAAGCTTTCTTT. The chain recombines TRBV29-1 with TRBJ1-1; no firm D call. There are 14 residues in the CDR3. CDR1 is SQVTM, CDR2 ANQGSEA, per germline.